The 20 T cell receptor beta chains given below trace back to one sample, sequenced in a study of blood T cell repertoires in COVID-19. Libraries were prepared by immunoSEQ multiplex PCR; TCRdb keeps only in-frame clonotypes and omits some of them. The top ten clones hold 9.5% to 12% of a sample with over 250,000 clones, 80% to 90% of them seen once. The source material was peripheral blood. The receptors derive from a woman in her sixties or seventies with acute or convalescent COVID-19.

The CDR3 DNA reads TGTGCCAGCAGCCTTAGGGAGGGGGGAGAGTACTTC. Translated: CASSLREGGEYF. V gene TRBV7-8 combines with J gene TRBJ2-7; tentative D call: TRBD2 (7 bases). V lost 5 bases and J 11 bases, leaving 16 bases between the germline ends. Germline V gene lookup returns CDR1 SGHVS and CDR2 FQNEAQ. The CDR3 covers 12 residues.

CDR3 DNA sequence: TGTGCCAGCAGCCTCCGGACAGGCGTTAATGAAAAACTGTTTTTT. Its translation is CASSLRTGVNEKLFF. The rearrangement links TRBV3-1 (or the pseudogene TRBV3-2) to TRBJ1-4, with 7 nucleotides matching TRBD1. V shed 4 bases and J 4 bases; nucleotides not matched to a gene: 6. In germline, CDR1 is LGHDT, CDR2 YNNKEL (reference sequence). The CDR3 spans 15 residues.

This chain uses TRBV5-1 with TRBJ2-1, with TRBD2 identical over 11 bases. The CDR3 is 14 residues long. V was pared by 8 bases and J by 4 bases, with 5 bases of the junction left unmatched. Germline lookup yields CDR1 SGHRS and CDR2 YFSETQ. CDR3 sequence: CASATSGDYNEQFF. The CDR3 coding sequence is TGCGCCAGTGCGACTAGCGGGGATTACAATGAGCAGTTCTTC. Drawing the rest from reference TRBV5-1 and TRBJ2-1, the complete variable domain is KAGVTQTPRYLIKTRGQQVTLSCSPISGHRSVSWYQQTPGQGLQFLFEYFSETQRNKGNFPGRFSGRQFSNSRSEMNVSTLELGDSALYLCASATSGDYNEQFFGPGTRLTVL.

V usage is TRBV19 and J usage is TRBJ2-2; TRBD1 matches 12 bases. The germline gives CDR1 LNHDA, CDR2 SQIVND (reference sequence). The CDR3 covers 17 residues. Trimming at V came to 3 bases and at J to 4 bases, leaving 6 bases not matched to a gene. The CDR3 nucleotides are TGTGCCAGTAGTATGAGGGACAGGGGGCGAAGCACCGGGGAGCTGTTTTTT. Its translation: CASSMRDRGRSTGELFF.

The chain links TRBV15 to TRBJ1-1, with D perhaps TRBD1 (5 bases). The CDR3 is made up of 14 amino acids. Germline CDR1 and CDR2: LNHNV and YYDKDF (reference sequence). V was cut by 0 bases and J by 8 bases, with 13 bases left in between. CDR3 nucleotides: TGTGCCACCAGCAGAGAACGGTCGGGGGGAGAAGCTTTCTTT. As protein: CATSRERSGGEAFF.

The rearrangement uses TRBV29-1 and TRBJ1-1, with 7 bases matching TRBD1. Unmatched junction bases numbered 7, after V lost 6 bases and J lost 0 bases. Germline assignment: CDR1 SQVTM and CDR2 ANQGSEA. The CDR3 length is 14 residues. The CDR3 DNA follows: TGCAGCGTCGTACGGACAGGCATGAACACTGAAGCTTTCTTT. This encodes CSVVRTGMNTEAFF.

The V call is TRBV5-6, the J call TRBJ2-5; TRBD2 matches at 12 bases. The CDR3 contains 15 residues. The V gene end was trimmed by 4 bases and the J gene end by 2 bases; junction bases not matched to a gene: 3. Germline values: CDR1 SGHDT, CDR2 YYEEEE. The CDR3, as DNA: TGTGCCAGCAGCCAACTAGCGGGGGGTCAAGAGACCCAGTACTTC. Translated, it gives CASSQLAGGQETQYF.

This chain joins TRBV7-9 and TRBJ1-1; 8 bases align to TRBD1. The CDR3 sequence is 14 residues long. Germline CDR1 SEHNR, CDR2 FQNEAQ (reference sequence). Losses at the gene ends were 2 bases for V and 5 bases for J; bases not matched to a gene: 4. The CDR3 nucleotides are TGTGCCAGCAGCTTACTACAGGGGGGAACTGAAGCTTTCTTT. This encodes CASSLLQGGTEAFF.

The V and J genes are TRBV5-1 and TRBJ1-5; no reliable D call. The CDR3 runs 15 residues. Trimming removed 0 bases at V and 6 bases at J, with 13 bases between. Germline loops: CDR1 SGHRS, CDR2 YFSETQ. The CDR3 is CASSLEAGIGQPQHF. The CDR3 region has the DNA TGCGCCAGCAGCTTGGAGGCGGGGATCGGTCAGCCCCAGCATTTT.

The J gene is TRBJ1-5, the V gene TRBV24-1, with D hard to call. The CDR3 covers 16 residues. CDR1 is KGHDR and CDR2 is SFDVKD in the germline V gene. Between the trimmed V and J ends, which lost 4 bases and 4 bases, there was a span of 16 bases. CDR3 loop: CATSDPTGEGNQPQHF. The CDR3 coding sequence is TGTGCCACCAGTGACCCGACCGGGGAAGGGAATCAGCCCCAGCATTTT.

This clone appeared a single time. This chain links TRBV5-1 with TRBJ1-6, with TRBD1 identical over 8 bases. The CDR3 length is 16 residues. V gave up 4 bases and J gave up 10 bases; unmatched junction bases: 13. Looked up from germline, CDR1 is SGHRS and CDR2 is YFSETQ. The CDR3 spells CASSAGGTGIDSPLHF. CDR3 nucleotide sequence: TGCGCCAGCAGCGCCGGTGGGACAGGAATCGACTCACCCCTCCACTTT. The variable domain in full, completed from reference TRBV5-1 and TRBJ1-6, reads KAGVTQTPRYLIKTRGQQVTLSCSPISGHRSVSWYQQTPGQGLQFLFEYFSETQRNKGNFPGRFSGRQFSNSRSEMNVSTLELGDSALYLCASSAGGTGIDSPLHFGNGTRLTVT.

This chain uses TRBV3-1 (or the pseudogene TRBV3-2) with TRBJ1-1; 7 nucleotides align to TRBD1. CDR1 is LGHDT, CDR2 YNNKEL, per germline (reference sequence). Unmatched junction bases numbered 0, after V lost 2 bases and J lost 6 bases. This CDR3 spans 12 amino acids. CDR3 nucleotides: TGTGCCAGCAGCCAAACAGGGGCTGAAGCTTTCTTT. Translation: CASSQTGAEAFF.

The gene calls are TRBV5-5 and TRBJ2-7, with D unclear. Germline V CDR1 and CDR2: SGHKS, YYEKEE (reference sequence). This CDR3 spans 14 amino acids. V gave up 4 bases and J gave up 1 base, with 12 bases separating them. CDR3 loop: CASSPPPASYEQYF. As DNA, the CDR3 is TGTGCCAGCAGCCCTCCACCAGCGTCCTACGAGCAGTACTTC. Together with reference TRBV5-5 and TRBJ2-7, the CDR3 gives the full variable domain: DAGVTQSPTHLIKTRGQQVTLRCSPISGHKSVSWYQQVLGQGPQFIFQYYEKEERGRGNFPDRFSARQFPNYSSELNVNALLLGDSALYLCASSPPPASYEQYFGPGTRLTVT.

V is TRBV24-1 and J is TRBJ2-3; 8 nucleotides line up with TRBD2. Trimming cost V 9 bases and J 6 bases; bases outside gene matches: 7. This CDR3 comprises 13 residues. CDR1 and CDR2 (germline): KGHDR, SFDVKD. The CDR3 DNA follows: TGTGCCACCTCCCGGGGGGGGACGGATACGCAGTATTTT. Translation gives CATSRGGTDTQYF.

The chain is built from TRBV2 and TRBJ2-3; D is ambiguous. The CDR3 loop spans 13 amino acids. V gave up 5 bases and J gave up 4 bases, with 10 bases separating them. The germline CDR1 and CDR2 sequences are SNHLY and FYNNEI. Here the CDR3 reads CASSPLFPDTQYF. CDR3 nucleotide sequence: TGTGCCAGCAGTCCACTATTCCCAGATACGCAGTATTTT.

The chain recombines TRBV29-1 with TRBJ2-5; 9 nucleotides line up with TRBD1. Germline CDR1 is SQVTM and CDR2 is ANQGSEA. J gave up 4 bases and V 7 bases, and 7 bases lay outside the gene matches. This CDR3 comprises 13 residues. The chain's CDR3 is CSALWGQGETQYF. In nucleotides, the CDR3 is TGCAGCGCTCTATGGGGACAGGGAGAGACCCAGTACTTC.

The V and J genes are TRBV9 and TRBJ2-3; no reliable D call. CDR3 size: 12 residues. CDR1 SGDLS and CDR2 YYNGEE come from the germline V gene. The ends were cut back, 1 base at V and 10 bases at J, with 10 bases in the middle. The CDR3: CASSVFGFPQYF. CDR3 DNA sequence: TGTGCCAGCAGCGTATTCGGGTTCCCGCAGTATTTT.

The chain recombines TRBV6-5 with TRBJ1-5, with D unresolved. CDR3 size: 12 residues. V lost 7 bases to trimming and J lost 7 bases, with 11 bases between them. Germline V gene data show CDR1 as MNHEY and CDR2 as SVGAGI. As DNA, the CDR3 is TGTGCCAGCACCCTCGGAGAACAGCCCCAGCATTTT. Translating it yields CASTLGEQPQHF.

This clone was detected only once. This chain joins TRBV6-6 and TRBJ1-1; D gene ambiguous. Germline V gives CDR1 MNHNY, CDR2 SVGAGI (reference sequence). CDR3 size: 12 residues. Trimming shortened V by 5 bases and J by 8 bases, and 12 bases separated the two germline ends. The CDR3 DNA reads as TGTGCCAGCAGTAATTATCCTTTGGAAGCTTTCTTT. It encodes CASSNYPLEAFF.

The V and J genes are TRBV19 and TRBJ1-2, with D unresolved. The V gene's germline CDR1 is LNHDA and CDR2 SQIVND (reference sequence). Trimming left V 5 bases short and J 4 bases short, with 5 bases between. This CDR3 region has 11 residues. The CDR3 protein is CASSVGYGYTF. The CDR3 DNA reads TGTGCCAGTAGTGTCGGCTATGGCTACACCTTC.